What follows are 23 T cell receptor beta chains derived from one specimen sequenced in a study of shared clonotypes between healthy human individuals. TCRdb's table, derived via immunoSEQ multiplex PCR, lists solely in-frame clones and lacks some. Of about 1.1 million clones in the sample, 78% are singletons; the top ten hold approximately 0.52%. The sequenced sample was memory CD4+ T cells from PBMCs. Subset defined: CD45RA-negative fraction. The receptors were sampled from a young man in good health. Some clones in this sample may be carry-over from other donors' samples.

This clone was seen once. The chain combines TRBV9 with TRBJ2-3; either TRBD1 or TRBD2 may supply D (5 bases each). This CDR3 spans 24 amino acids. V was pared by 0 bases and J by 4 bases, with 39 bases between. Germline values: CDR1 SGDLS, CDR2 YYNGEE. The CDR3 spells CASSVGPTLLPQGGLLVAPDTQYF. The CDR3 DNA follows: TGTGCCAGCAGCGTAGGGCCGACCCTCCTCCCTCAGGGCGGGCTCCTAGTGGCCCCAGATACGCAGTATTTT.

This chain links TRBV5-1 with TRBJ1-1, with D possibly being TRBD1 (5 bases). V dropped 4 bases and J dropped 4 bases, with 14 bases sitting between them. Germline CDR1 reads SGHRS; CDR2 reads YFSETQ. This CDR3 region has 14 residues. The DNA of the CDR3 is TGCGCCAGCAGCCCCGGAGGTGGGGGCACTGAAGCTTTCTTT. Translating gives CASSPGGGGTEAFF. The whole variable domain, remainder taken from reference TRBV5-1 and TRBJ1-1, is KAGVTQTPRYLIKTRGQQVTLSCSPISGHRSVSWYQQTPGQGLQFLFEYFSETQRNKGNFPGRFSGRQFSNSRSEMNVSTLELGDSALYLCASSPGGGGTEAFFGQGTRLTVV.

This clone occurred a few times. This sequence joins TRBV15 and TRBJ1-3; D may be TRBD1 (6 bases). Germline V gene data show CDR1 as LNHNV and CDR2 as YYDKDF (reference sequence). Trimming took 9 bases from V and 3 from J, leaving 12 bases between them. There are 13 residues in the CDR3. The CDR3 nucleotides are TGTGCCACGGCAGGGGACCTTGGAAACACCATATATTTT. Protein product: CATAGDLGNTIYF.

V usage is TRBV18 and J usage is TRBJ1-1; possible D gene TRBD1, 5 bases. The germline V and J ends were trimmed by 6 bases and 2 bases, with 22 bases remaining between them. The CDR3 is made up of 17 amino acids. Germline lookup yields CDR1 KGHSH and CDR2 LQKENI. The CDR3 protein is CASSVNMGHDLNTEAFF. The DNA for the CDR3 is TGTGCCAGCTCTGTTAACATGGGGCACGATTTAAACACTGAAGCTTTCTTT.

The chain uses TRBV7-3 and TRBJ2-1, with D perhaps TRBD2 (5 bases). V gave up 3 bases and J gave up 4 bases, with 16 bases separating them. The CDR3 has 16 amino acids. Germline values: CDR1 SGHTA, CDR2 FQGTGA. The CDR3 sequence is CASSFGSSGNYNEQFF. The CDR3 nucleotides read TGTGCCAGCAGCTTTGGGTCGTCGGGGAATTACAATGAGCAGTTCTTC.

As concerns this clone: The sample has other DNA sequences that encode this CDR3 too. V is TRBV29-1 and J is TRBJ2-5; 10 bases are a match to TRBD2. Germline V gene data show CDR1 as SQVTM and CDR2 as ANQGSEA. The CDR3 extends over 13 amino acids. V shed 6 bases and J 4 bases; nucleotides not matched to a gene: 5. As DNA, the CDR3 is TGCAGCGTCGACCGACTAGCGGGAGAGACCCAGTACTTC. Protein sequence: CSVDRLAGETQYF.

The rearrangement uses TRBV29-1 and TRBJ2-6, with D uncertain. In germline, CDR1 is SQVTM, CDR2 ANQGSEA. V was cut by 4 bases and J by 2 bases, with 15 bases left in between. The CDR3 is made up of 16 amino acids. The CDR3 loop reads CSVGSRLAPGANVLTF. CDR3 sequence (DNA): TGCAGCGTTGGATCTAGACTGGCCCCTGGGGCCAACGTCCTGACTTTC.

The CDR3 region is CASSQRHYGYTF. The CDR3 nucleotides are TGCGCCAGCAGCCAAAGGCACTATGGCTACACCTTC. This sequence joins TRBV4-3 and TRBJ1-2; D is unresolved. V was shortened by 2 bases and J by 3 bases, with 4 bases between the two germline ends. The CDR3 runs 12 residues. Germline CDR1 reads LGHNA; CDR2 reads YSLEER.

V and J are TRBV6-1 and TRBJ1-1; TRBD1 might be the D (5 bases). The CDR3 totals 14 residues. Germline V gene data show CDR1 as MNHNS and CDR2 as SASEGT. V was trimmed by 6 bases and J by 0 bases, leaving 11 bases between them. This chain's CDR3 is CASSPRTMNTEAFF. The CDR3 DNA is TGTGCCAGCAGCCCGAGGACAATGAACACTGAAGCTTTCTTT.

The genes are TRBV5-1 and TRBJ2-1, with D possibly being TRBD2 (5 bases). Trimming pared 4 bases from V and 8 bases from J, leaving 19 bases between. This CDR3 has 15 residues. The germline V gene encodes CDR1 SGHRS and CDR2 YFSETQ. CDR3 amino acids: CASSDPGRGRDEQFF. In DNA form, the CDR3 reads TGCGCCAGCAGCGATCCCGGCCGAGGGCGGGATGAGCAGTTCTTC.

The V and J genes are TRBV27 and TRBJ2-2; TRBD1 matches 10 bases. CDR1 is MNHEY and CDR2 is SMNVEV in the germline V gene (reference sequence). The CDR3 has 14 residues. V shed 6 bases and J 5 bases; nucleotides not matched to a gene: 3. CDR3 coding DNA: TGTGCCAGCAGGGGGACAGGGGAAACCGGGGAGCTGTTTTTT. It translates to CASRGTGETGELFF.

This clone was counted a single time. The chain recombines TRBV6-1 with TRBJ2-7, with 8 bases identical to TRBD2. CDR3 size: 14 residues. Germline-derived CDR1 and CDR2 are MNHNS and SASEGT. J gave up 2 bases and V 6 bases, and 6 bases lay outside the gene matches. The CDR3 DNA follows: TGTGCCAGCAGACTAGCGGAGGCAACCTACGAGCAGTACTTC. This gives the protein CASRLAEATYEQYF.

The chain carries TRBV29-1 and TRBJ2-5, with 10 bases lining up with TRBD2. This CDR3 comprises 14 residues. With 3 bases clipped from V and 4 bases from J, the junction kept 5 bases outside the gene matches. Germline V CDR1 and CDR2: SQVTM, ANQGSEA. The CDR3, as DNA: TGCAGCGTTGACCCGACTAGCGGGCTAGAGACCCAGTACTTC. This gives the protein CSVDPTSGLETQYF.

Turning to this clone: It differs at one base from a far larger clone, so likely a read error. This chain joins TRBV5-1 and TRBJ2-3; tentatively, D is TRBD1 or TRBD2 (5 bases each). CDR3 size: 18 residues. Germline CDR1 SGHRS, CDR2 YFSETQ. CDR3 DNA: TGCGCCAGCAGCTTGGGAAGGACGAGGGCGGAGAGCACAGGTACGCAGTATTTT. Translating gives CASSLGRTRAESTGTQYF.

To note about this clone: A much larger clone lies a single base off, so this may be a read error. This rearrangement joins TRBV7-3 to TRBJ2-5, with 9 bases aligning to TRBD1. Germline trimming cut 5 bases from V and 5 bases from J; bases unmatched to any gene: 3. The CDR3 length is 13 residues. Germline values: CDR1 SGHTA, CDR2 FQGTGA. CDR3 amino acids: CASSQGQGETQYF. In DNA, the CDR3 is TGTGCCAGCAGCCAAGGACAGGGGGAGACCCAGTACTTC.

This clone was picked up one time. The chain couples TRBV11-3 to TRBJ2-3, with D tentatively TRBD2 (5 bases). The V gene's germline CDR1 is SGHNT and CDR2 YENEEA. This CDR3 is built from 17 residues. V was cut by 2 bases and J by 0 bases, with 15 bases left in between. The CDR3 DNA sequence: TGTGCCAGCAGCTTAAGGGCGGGCTCCCCTAGCACAGATACGCAGTATTTT. Translated: CASSLRAGSPSTDTQYF.

The rearrangement links TRBV5-5 to TRBJ1-1; possible D gene TRBD1, 5 bases. Germline CDR1 is SGHKS and CDR2 is YYEKEE (reference sequence). The CDR3 spans 14 residues. V lost 1 base to trimming and J lost 4 bases, with 11 bases between them. The CDR3 nucleotides read TGTGCCAGCAGCTTGCGGGGGGGAGGCACTGAAGCTTTCTTT. It is translated as CASSLRGGGTEAFF.

This chain connects TRBV6-1 to TRBJ1-2, with TRBD1 matching 8 bases. Germline V lookup: CDR1 MNHNS, CDR2 SASEGT. The CDR3 runs 14 residues. Trimming cost V 3 bases and J 7 bases; bases outside gene matches: 7. The DNA for the CDR3 is TGTGCCAGCAGTGAGGGACAGGCTAATAGTGGCTACACCTTC. As protein: CASSEGQANSGYTF.

Turning to this clone: A read error may produce the germline difference seen at one junction end. The chain recombines TRBV30 with TRBJ2-5; TRBD2 matches 9 bases. The CDR3 has 15 residues. Germline-derived CDR1 and CDR2 are GTSNPN and SVGIG (reference sequence). The CDR3 sequence is CAWSLPSGVEETQHF. The DNA of the CDR3 is TGTGCCTGGAGTTTACCTAGCGGGGTTGAGGAGACCCAGCACTTC.

This sequence joins TRBV5-6 and TRBJ2-5; the match to TRBD1 covers 9 bases. Germline V gene data show CDR1 as SGHDT and CDR2 as YYEEEE. This CDR3 is built from 16 residues. V shed 4 bases and J 5 bases; nucleotides not matched to a gene: 12. This CDR3 is CASSPDPGQGGETQYF. The CDR3 DNA reads TGTGCCAGCAGCCCTGACCCGGGACAGGGCGGGGAGACCCAGTACTTC.

On this clone: A much bigger clone sits one base away, suggesting this may be a read error. V and J are TRBV9 and TRBJ2-5, with TRBD1 identical over 10 bases. CDR1 is SGDLS, CDR2 YYNGEE, per germline. The CDR3 extends over 14 amino acids. J was trimmed by 3 bases and V by 3 bases; bases with no gene match: 2. DNA of the CDR3: TGTGCCAGCAGCGCCGGGACAGGGGAAGAGACCCAGTACTTC. Translation gives CASSAGTGEETQYF.

The chain has TRBV5-4 and TRBJ2-5; D possibly corresponds to TRBD1 (6 bases). The CDR3 loop spans 15 amino acids. With 4 bases removed from V and 5 bases from J, the gap between germline ends came to 18 bases. Germline values: CDR1 SGHNT, CDR2 YYREEE (reference sequence). The CDR3 DNA is TGTGCCAGCAGCCGCCCGGACCAGGGGACCGAGACCCAGTACTTC. Amino acids: CASSRPDQGTETQYF.

In regard to this clone: The sample contains more than one DNA sequence encoding this CDR3. This chain joins TRBV5-1 and TRBJ2-1; TRBD2 agrees at 10 bases. The germline V gene encodes CDR1 SGHRS and CDR2 YFSETQ. The CDR3 totals 15 residues. Unmatched junction bases numbered 6, after V lost 0 bases and J lost 9 bases. The CDR3 DNA is TGCGCCAGCAGCTTGGCCCTAGCGGGAGTCAGTGAGCAGTTCTTC. This gives the protein CASSLALAGVSEQFF.